What follows is one TCR beta chain and its context. Its cognate antigen is unknown. Treatment denoted: approximately 10-day PBMC culture with coronavirus spike peptide pools or control peptides (ViraFEST assay). The Oncomine TCR Beta short-read assay was applied to DNA of cultured CD4+ T cells. A single record per CDR3 protein comes from TCRdb applying MiXCR to the PCR reads. The sample records several thousand distinct CDR3 sequences, roughly two thirds being singletons. This sample stems from a study of vaccination and CD4 T cells after COVID-19. In the study overall: Median time from COVID diagnosis to post-COVID sampling was 101 days (35 to 161). Study observations and caveats: Researchers report that 304 of 307 vaccine-specific clones in convalescent patients proved spike mono-reactive.

The V gene end was trimmed by 4 bases and the J gene end by 0 bases; junction bases not matched to a gene: 5. Germline V gives CDR1 DFQATT, CDR2 SNEGSKA (reference sequence). The CDR3 runs 14 residues. The sequence was obtained from a human donor who had recovered from COVID-19. The material sequenced was CD4+ T cells from blood, cultured in vitro. The V call is TRBV20-1, the J call TRBJ2-7, with TRBD1 matching over 8 bases. The CDR3 is CSANGQGSSYEQYF. The CDR3 nucleotides are TGCAGTGCTAACGGACAGGGAAGCTCCTACGAGCAGTACTTC.